The clone carrying this T cell receptor beta chain was seen many times. This record belongs to a study of neurological immune-mediated disorders. 5'RACE generated cDNA with 10-nucleotide random UMIs. Each CDR3 protein is one row after TCRdb ran MiXCR on the 5' RACE reads. Here the sample spans about 43,000 distinct CDR3 sequences, about 13% being singletons. The unsorted libraries had their origin in 2 million PBMCs stored at -80 C. The CDR3 covers 12 residues. Germline CDR1 and CDR2: GTSNPN and SVGIG (reference sequence). The ends were cut back, 4 bases at V and 1 base at J, with 7 bases in the middle.

The rearrangement links TRBV30 to TRBJ1-2; no reliable D call. This sequence was found in a female donor in good health. Sample: PBMCs. CDR3 sequence reads: CAWTNSNYGYTF. Here the CDR3 DNA reads TGTGCCTGGACAAACAGTAACTATGGCTACACCTTC.